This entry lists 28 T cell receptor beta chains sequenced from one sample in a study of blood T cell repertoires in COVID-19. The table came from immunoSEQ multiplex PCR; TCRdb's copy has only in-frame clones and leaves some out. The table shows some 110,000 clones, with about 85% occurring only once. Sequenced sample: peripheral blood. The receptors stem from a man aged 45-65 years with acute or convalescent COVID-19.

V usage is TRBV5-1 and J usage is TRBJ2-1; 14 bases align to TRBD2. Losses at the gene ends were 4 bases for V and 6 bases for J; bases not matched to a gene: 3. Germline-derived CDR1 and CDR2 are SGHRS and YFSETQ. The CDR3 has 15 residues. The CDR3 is CASSPGLAGANEQFF. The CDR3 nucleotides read TGCGCCAGCAGCCCGGGACTAGCGGGGGCCAATGAGCAGTTCTTC.

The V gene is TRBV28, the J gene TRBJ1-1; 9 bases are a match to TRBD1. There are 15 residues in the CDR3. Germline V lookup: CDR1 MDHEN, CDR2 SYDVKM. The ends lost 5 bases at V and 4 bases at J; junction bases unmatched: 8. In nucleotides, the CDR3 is TGTGCCAGCAGTCCAAACAGGGGGCGCGGCACTGAAGCTTTCTTT. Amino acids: CASSPNRGRGTEAFF.

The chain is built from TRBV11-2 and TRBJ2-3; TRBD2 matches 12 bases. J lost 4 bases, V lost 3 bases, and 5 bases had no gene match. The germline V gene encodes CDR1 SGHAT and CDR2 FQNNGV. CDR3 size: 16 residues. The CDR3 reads CASSFFTSGGSDTQYF. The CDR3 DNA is TGTGCCAGCAGCTTCTTCACTAGCGGGGGGTCAGATACGCAGTATTTT.

The CDR3 DNA sequence: TGTGCCAGTAGTATGTCTTGGGTGGCAGGCACTGAAGCTTTCTTT. Residues: CASSMSWVAGTEAFF. The chain is built from TRBV19 and TRBJ1-1, with no clear D. Deletions cut 3 bases from V and 4 bases from J, with 15 bases between. The germline gives CDR1 LNHDA, CDR2 SQIVND (reference sequence). This CDR3 has 15 residues.

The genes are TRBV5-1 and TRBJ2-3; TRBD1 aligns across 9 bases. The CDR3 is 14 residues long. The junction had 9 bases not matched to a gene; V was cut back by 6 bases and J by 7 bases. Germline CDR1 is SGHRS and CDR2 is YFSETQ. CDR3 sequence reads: CASTETGGKYTQYF. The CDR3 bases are TGCGCCAGCACCGAAACAGGGGGCAAGTATACGCAGTATTTT.

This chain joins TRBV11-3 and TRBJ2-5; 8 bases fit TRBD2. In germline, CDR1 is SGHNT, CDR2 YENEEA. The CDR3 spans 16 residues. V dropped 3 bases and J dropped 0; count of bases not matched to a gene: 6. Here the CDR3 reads CASSLITSGYQETQYF. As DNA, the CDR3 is TGTGCCAGCAGCTTGATCACTAGCGGTTACCAAGAGACCCAGTACTTC.

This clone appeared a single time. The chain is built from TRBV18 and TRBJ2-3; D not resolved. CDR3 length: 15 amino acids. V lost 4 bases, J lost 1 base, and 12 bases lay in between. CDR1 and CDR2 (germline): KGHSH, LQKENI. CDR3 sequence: CASSLTPSGTDTQYF. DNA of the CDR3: TGTGCCAGCTCACTGACACCGTCGGGCACAGATACGCAGTATTTT. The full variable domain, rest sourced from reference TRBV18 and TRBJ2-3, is NAGVMQNPRHLVRRRGQEARLRCSPMKGHSHVYWYRQLPEEGLKFMVYLQKENIIDESGMPKERFSAEFPKEGPSILRIQQVVRGDSAAYFCASSLTPSGTDTQYFGPGTRLTVL.

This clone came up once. The CDR3 sequence is CACAPQPQGSSGNTIYF. CDR3 sequence (DNA): TGTGCCTGCGCCCCGCAACCTCAGGGATCCTCTGGAAACACCATATATTTT. The V gene is TRBV30, the J gene TRBJ1-3, with a weak D call TRBD1 (5 bases). This CDR3 comprises 17 residues. Germline CDR1 is GTSNPN and CDR2 is SVGIG (reference sequence). V shed 6 bases and J shed 0 bases, with 21 bases lying between them.

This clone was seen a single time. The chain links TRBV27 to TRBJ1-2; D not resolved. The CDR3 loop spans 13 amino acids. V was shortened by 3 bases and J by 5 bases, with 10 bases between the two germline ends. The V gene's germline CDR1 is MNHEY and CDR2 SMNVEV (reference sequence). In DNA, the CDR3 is TGTGCCAGCAGTTTCAGGTCTGGGTATGGCTACACCTTC. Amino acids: CASSFRSGYGYTF.

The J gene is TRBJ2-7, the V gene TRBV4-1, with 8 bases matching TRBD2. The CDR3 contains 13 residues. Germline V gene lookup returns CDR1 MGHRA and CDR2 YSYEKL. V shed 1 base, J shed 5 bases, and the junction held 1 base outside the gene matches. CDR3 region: CASSQVGGDEQYF. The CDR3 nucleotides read TGCGCCAGCAGCCAAGTCGGGGGGGACGAGCAGTACTTC.

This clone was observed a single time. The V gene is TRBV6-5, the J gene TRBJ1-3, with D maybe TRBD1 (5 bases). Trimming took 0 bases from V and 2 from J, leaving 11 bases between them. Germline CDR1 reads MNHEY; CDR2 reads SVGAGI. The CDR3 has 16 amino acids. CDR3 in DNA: TGTGCCAGCAGTTACTCGTCGGGGGTTCCTGGAAACACCATATATTTT. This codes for CASSYSSGVPGNTIYF.

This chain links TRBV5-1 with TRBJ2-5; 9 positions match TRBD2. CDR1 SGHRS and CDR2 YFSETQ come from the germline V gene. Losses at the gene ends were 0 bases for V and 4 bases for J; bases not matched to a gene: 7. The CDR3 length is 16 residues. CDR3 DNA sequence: TGCGCCAGCAGCTTGGGTCCCGCGGGAGGGGGAGAGACCCAGTACTTC. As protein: CASSLGPAGGGETQYF.

CDR3 in amino acids: CASSEARVYNEQFF. The CDR3 bases are TGTGCCAGCAGTGAAGCCAGGGTCTACAATGAGCAGTTCTTC. V usage is TRBV6-1 and J usage is TRBJ2-1, with a weak D call TRBD1 (5 bases). The CDR3 is 14 residues long. Germline lookup yields CDR1 MNHNS and CDR2 SASEGT. The V and J ends lost 0 bases and 3 bases respectively, with 6 bases between them.

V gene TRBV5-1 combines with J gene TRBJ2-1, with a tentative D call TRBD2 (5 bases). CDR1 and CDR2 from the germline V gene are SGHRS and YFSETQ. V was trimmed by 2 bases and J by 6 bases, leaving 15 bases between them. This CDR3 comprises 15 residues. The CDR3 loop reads CASSFLRTSGNEQFF. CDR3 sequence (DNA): TGCGCCAGCAGCTTCCTAAGGACTTCGGGCAATGAGCAGTTCTTC.

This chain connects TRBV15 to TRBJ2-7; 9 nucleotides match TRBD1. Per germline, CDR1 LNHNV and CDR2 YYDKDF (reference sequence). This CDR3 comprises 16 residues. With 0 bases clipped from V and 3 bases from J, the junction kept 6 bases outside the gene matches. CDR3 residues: CATSRDRGTGSYEQYF. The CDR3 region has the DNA TGTGCCACCAGCAGAGATCGCGGGACAGGGAGCTACGAGCAGTACTTC.

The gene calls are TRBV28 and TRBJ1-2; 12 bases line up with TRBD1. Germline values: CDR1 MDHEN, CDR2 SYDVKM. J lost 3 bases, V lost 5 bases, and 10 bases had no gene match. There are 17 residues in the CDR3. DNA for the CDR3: TGTGCCAGCAGTACACAAGGGACAGGGGGCTTTCACTATGGCTACACCTTC. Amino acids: CASSTQGTGGFHYGYTF.

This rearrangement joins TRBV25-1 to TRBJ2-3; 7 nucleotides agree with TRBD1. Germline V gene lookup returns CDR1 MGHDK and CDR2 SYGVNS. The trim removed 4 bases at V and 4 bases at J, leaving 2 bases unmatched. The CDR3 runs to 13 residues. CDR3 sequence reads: CASSATGADTQYF. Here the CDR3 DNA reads TGTGCCAGCAGTGCTACAGGGGCAGATACGCAGTATTTT.

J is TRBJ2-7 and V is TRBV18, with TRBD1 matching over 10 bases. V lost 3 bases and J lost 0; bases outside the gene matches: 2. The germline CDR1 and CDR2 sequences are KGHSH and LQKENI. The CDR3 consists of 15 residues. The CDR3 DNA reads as TGTGCCAGCTCACCGAGGACAGGGGGCTCCTACGAGCAGTACTTC. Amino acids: CASSPRTGGSYEQYF.

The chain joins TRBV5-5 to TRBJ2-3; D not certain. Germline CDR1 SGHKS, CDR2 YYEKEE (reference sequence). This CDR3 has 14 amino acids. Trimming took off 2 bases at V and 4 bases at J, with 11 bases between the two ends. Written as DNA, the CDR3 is TGTGCCAGCAGCTTTTCGAAGCTCGCAGATACGCAGTATTTT. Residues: CASSFSKLADTQYF.

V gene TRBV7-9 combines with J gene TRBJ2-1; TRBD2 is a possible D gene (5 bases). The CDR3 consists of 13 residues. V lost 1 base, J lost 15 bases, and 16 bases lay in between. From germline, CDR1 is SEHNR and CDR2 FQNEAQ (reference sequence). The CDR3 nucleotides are TGTGCCAGCAGCTTAGATTTTCGGGATAGGTGGTTCTTC. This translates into CASSLDFRDRWFF. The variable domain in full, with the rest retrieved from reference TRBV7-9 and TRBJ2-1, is DTGVSQNPRHKITKRGQNVTFRCDPISEHNRLYWYRQTLGQGPEFLTYFQNEAQLEKSRLLSDRFSAERPKGSFSTLEIQRTEQGDSAMYLCASSLDFRDRWFFGPGTRLTVL.

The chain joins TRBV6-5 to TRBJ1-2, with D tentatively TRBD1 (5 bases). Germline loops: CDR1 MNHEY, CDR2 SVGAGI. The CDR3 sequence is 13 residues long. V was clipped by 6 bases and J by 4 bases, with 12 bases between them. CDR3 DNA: TGTGCCAGCAGCCGGGGGTTTCCCTATGGCTACACCTTC. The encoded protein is CASSRGFPYGYTF.

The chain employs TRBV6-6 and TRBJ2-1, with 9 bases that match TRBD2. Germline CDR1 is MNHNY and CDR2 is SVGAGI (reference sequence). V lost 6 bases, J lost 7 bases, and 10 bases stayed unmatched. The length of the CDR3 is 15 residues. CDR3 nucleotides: TGTGCCAGCAGAGAGGGGGGCGGGAGGGTGAATGAGCAGTTCTTC. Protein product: CASREGGGRVNEQFF.

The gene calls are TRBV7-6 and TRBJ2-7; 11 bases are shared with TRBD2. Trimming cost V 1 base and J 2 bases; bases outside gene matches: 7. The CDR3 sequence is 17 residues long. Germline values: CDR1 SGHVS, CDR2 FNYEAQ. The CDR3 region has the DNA TGTGCCAGCAGCTTAGATCCGACTAGCGGGAACACCTACGAGCAGTACTTC. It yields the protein CASSLDPTSGNTYEQYF.

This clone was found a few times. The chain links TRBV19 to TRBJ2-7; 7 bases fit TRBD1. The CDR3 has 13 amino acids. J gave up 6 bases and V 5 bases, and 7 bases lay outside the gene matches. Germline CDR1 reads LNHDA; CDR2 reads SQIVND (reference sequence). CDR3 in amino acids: CASSPRQGGEQYF. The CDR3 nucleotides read TGTGCCAGTAGTCCCCGACAGGGCGGCGAGCAGTACTTC. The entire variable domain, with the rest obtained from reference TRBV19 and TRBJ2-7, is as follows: DGGITQSPKYLFRKEGQNVTLSCEQNLNHDAMYWYRQDPGQGLRLIYYSQIVNDFQKGDIAEGYSVSREKKESFPLTVTSAQKNPTAFYLCASSPRQGGEQYFGPGTRLTVT.

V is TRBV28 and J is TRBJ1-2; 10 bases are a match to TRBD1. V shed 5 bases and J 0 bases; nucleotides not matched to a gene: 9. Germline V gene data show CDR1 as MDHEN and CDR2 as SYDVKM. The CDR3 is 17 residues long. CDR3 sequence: CASSSPGTGEANYGYTF. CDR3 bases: TGTGCCAGCAGTAGTCCCGGGACAGGGGAAGCTAACTATGGCTACACCTTC.

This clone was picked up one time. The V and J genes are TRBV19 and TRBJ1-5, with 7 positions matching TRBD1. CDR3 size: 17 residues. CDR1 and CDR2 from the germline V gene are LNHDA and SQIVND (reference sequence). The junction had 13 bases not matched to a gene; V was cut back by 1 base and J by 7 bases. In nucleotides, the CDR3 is TGTGCCAGTAGTATAGTTCGCGGACAGGCGGTTGGACAGCCCCAGCATTTT. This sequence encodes CASSIVRGQAVGQPQHF.

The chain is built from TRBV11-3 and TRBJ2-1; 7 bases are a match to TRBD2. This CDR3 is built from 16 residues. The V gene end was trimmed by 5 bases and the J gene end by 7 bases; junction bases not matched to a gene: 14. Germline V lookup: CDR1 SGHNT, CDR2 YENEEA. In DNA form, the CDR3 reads TGTGCCAGCAGCCCTTTCGAGGCGGGAGCCGCTAATGAGCAGTTCTTC. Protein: CASSPFEAGAANEQFF.

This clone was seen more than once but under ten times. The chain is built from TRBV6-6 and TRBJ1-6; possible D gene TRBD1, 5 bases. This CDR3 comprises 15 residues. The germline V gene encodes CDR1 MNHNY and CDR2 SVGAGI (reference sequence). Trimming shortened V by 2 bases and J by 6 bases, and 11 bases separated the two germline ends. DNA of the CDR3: TGTGCCAGCAGTTACCCGGGACTGACTAATTCACCCCTCCACTTT. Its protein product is CASSYPGLTNSPLHF.